This T cell receptor beta chain was observed in a study of shared clonotypes between healthy human individuals. Study-level findings and limits: Incomplete sequencing of sorted subsets was indicated by rarefaction despite large depth. On the whole, naive subsets had larger estimated richness than memory subsets had. Investigators expected sequencing depth to affect clonotype sharing among donors.

In the case of this clone: Its antigen is unidentified.

Trimming took 5 bases from V and 2 from J, leaving 7 bases between them. This CDR3 contains 12 residues. CDR1 and CDR2 (germline): SEHNR, FQNEAQ (reference sequence). Cells designated naive CD8 were CD45RO-negative and were positively selected for CCR7, with terminally differentiated effector memory CD45RA+ cells excluded. An assay was performed, and its level was deep. Clones were sequenced by immunoSEQ multiplex PCR, and TCRdb holds only the in-frame ones, with some missing. The table records about 2 million clones, approximately 94% of them present only once. This sequence joins TRBV7-9 and TRBJ2-7, with D unresolved. The origin of this receptor is a man aged 18 to 30 in good health. Sequences were obtained from naive CD8+ T cells sorted from blood. The CDR3 nucleotides read TGTGCCAGCAGCGTGAGTCCCTACGAGCAGTACTTC. This translates into CASSVSPYEQYF.